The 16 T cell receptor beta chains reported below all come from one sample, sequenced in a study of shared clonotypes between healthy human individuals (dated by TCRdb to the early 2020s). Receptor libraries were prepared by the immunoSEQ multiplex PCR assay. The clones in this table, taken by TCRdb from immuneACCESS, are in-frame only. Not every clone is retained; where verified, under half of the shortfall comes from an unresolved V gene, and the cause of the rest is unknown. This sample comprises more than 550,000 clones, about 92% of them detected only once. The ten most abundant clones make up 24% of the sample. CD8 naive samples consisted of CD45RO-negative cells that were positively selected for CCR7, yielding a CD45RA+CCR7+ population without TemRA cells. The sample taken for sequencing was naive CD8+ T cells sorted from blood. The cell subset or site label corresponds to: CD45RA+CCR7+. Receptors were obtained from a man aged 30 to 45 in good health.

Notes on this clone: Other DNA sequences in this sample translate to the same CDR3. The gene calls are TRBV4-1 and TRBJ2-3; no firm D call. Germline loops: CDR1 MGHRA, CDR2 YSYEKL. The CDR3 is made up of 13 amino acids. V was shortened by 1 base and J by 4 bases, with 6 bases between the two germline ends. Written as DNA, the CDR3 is TGCGCCAGCAGCCAAGCTTTAGCAGATACGCAGTATTTT. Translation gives CASSQALADTQYF.

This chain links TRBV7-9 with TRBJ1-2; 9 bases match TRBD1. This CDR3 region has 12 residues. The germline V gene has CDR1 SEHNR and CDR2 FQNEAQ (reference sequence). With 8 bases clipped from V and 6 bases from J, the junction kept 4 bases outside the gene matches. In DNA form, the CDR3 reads TGTGCCAGCCGAGACAGGGGGGATGGCTACACCTTC. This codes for CASRDRGDGYTF.

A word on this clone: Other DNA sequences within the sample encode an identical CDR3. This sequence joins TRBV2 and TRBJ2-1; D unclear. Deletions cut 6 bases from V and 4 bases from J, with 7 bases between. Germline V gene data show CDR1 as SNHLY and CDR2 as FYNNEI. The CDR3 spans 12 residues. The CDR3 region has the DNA TGTGCCAGCAGGGGCTCGTACAATGAGCAGTTCTTC. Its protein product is CASRGSYNEQFF.

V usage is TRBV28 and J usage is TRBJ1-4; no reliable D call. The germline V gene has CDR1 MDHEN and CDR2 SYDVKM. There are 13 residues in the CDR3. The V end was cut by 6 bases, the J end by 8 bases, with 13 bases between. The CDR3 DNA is TGTGCCAGCAGAAGCCCTGAATGGGAAAAACTGTTTTTT. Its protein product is CASRSPEWEKLFF.

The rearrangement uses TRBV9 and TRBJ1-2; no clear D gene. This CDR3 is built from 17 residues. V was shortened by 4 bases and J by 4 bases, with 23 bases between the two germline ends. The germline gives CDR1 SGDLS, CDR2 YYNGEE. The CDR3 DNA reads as TGTGCCAGCAGCCCTATCCAGGTTTCCGGCGTCGCCTATGGCTACACCTTC. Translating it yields CASSPIQVSGVAYGYTF.

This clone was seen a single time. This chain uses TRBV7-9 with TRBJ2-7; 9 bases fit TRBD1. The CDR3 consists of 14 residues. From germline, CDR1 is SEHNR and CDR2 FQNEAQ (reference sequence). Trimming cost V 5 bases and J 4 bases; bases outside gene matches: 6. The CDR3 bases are TGTGCCAGCAGCCAATGGGACAGGGTGTACGAGCAGTACTTC. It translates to CASSQWDRVYEQYF.

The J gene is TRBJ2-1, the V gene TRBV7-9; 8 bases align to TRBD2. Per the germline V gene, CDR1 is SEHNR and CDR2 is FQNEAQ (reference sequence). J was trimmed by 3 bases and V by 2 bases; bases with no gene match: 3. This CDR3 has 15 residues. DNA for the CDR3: TGTGCCAGCAGCTTATTCACTAGCGGCTACAATGAGCAGTTCTTC. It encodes CASSLFTSGYNEQFF.

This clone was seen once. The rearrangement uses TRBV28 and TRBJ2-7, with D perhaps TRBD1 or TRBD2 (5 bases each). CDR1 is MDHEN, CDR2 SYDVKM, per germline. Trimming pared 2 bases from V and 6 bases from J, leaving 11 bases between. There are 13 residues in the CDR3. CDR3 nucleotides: TGTGCCAGCAGTTTAACGGGGCGCGTCGAGCAGTACTTC. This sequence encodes CASSLTGRVEQYF.

CDR3 coding DNA: TGTGCCACCAGCACTGGAACGGGGCCCTATGGCTACACCTTC. Translation: CATSTGTGPYGYTF. The gene calls are TRBV15 and TRBJ1-2; D perhaps matches TRBD1 (5 bases). There are 14 residues in the CDR3. V was shortened by 4 bases and J by 4 bases, with 13 bases between the two germline ends. Germline V gene data show CDR1 as LNHNV and CDR2 as YYDKDF (reference sequence).

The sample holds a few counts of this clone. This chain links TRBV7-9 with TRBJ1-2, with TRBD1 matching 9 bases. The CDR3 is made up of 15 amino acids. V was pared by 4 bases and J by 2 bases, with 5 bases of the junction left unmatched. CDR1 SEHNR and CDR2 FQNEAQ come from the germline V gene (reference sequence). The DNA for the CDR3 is TGTGCCAGCAGCTCCGGACAGGGGATAAACTATGGCTACACCTTC. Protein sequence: CASSSGQGINYGYTF.

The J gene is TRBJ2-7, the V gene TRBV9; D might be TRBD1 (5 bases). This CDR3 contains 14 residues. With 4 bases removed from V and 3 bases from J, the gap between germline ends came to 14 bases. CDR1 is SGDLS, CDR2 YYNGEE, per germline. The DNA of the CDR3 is TGTGCCAGCAGCCTCCTGGTAGGGGACTACGAGCAGTACTTC. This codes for CASSLLVGDYEQYF.

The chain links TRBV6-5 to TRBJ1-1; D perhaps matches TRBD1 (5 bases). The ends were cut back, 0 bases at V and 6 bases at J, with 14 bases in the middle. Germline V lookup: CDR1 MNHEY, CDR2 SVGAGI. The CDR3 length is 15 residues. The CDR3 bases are TGTGCCAGCAGTTACTCGACGCTGGGGCACGCTGAAGCTTTCTTT. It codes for CASSYSTLGHAEAFF.

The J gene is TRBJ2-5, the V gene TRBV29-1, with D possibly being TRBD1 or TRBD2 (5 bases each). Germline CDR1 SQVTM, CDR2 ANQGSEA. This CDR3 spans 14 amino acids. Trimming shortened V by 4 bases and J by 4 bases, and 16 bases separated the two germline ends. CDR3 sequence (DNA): TGCAGCGTTGGGGGACCGGGGCAAGGAGAGACCCAGTACTTC. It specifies CSVGGPGQGETQYF.

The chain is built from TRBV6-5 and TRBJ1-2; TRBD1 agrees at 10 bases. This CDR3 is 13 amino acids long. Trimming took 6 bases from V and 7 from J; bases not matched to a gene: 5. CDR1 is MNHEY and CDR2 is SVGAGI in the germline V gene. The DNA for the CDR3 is TGTGCCAGCAGGGTGGGACAGGGGATTGGCTACACCTTC. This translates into CASRVGQGIGYTF.

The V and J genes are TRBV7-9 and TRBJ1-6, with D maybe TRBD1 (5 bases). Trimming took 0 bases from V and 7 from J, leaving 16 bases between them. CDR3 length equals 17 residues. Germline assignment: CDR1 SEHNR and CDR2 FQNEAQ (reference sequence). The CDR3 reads CASSLASAGRTNSPLHF. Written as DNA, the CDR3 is TGTGCCAGCAGCTTAGCATCCGCGGGACGGACAAATTCACCCCTCCACTTT.

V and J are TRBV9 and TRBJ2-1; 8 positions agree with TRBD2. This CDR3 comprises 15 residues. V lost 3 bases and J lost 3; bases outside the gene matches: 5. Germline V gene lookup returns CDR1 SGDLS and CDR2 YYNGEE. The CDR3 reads CASSGLGTSYNEQFF. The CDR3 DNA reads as TGTGCCAGCAGCGGACTCGGGACTAGCTACAATGAGCAGTTCTTC.